The entry that follows covers one TCR beta chain sequence. Its antigen is unknown. Per-base qualities were not stored, and no clone one base away is much larger. The source of the sample is a study of tumor T cells in aggressive B-cell lymphoma listed by TCRdb under 2017. The cysteine opens and the phenylalanine closes a CDR3 of 13 amino acids. Only the CDR3 DNA is retained, 39 bases long and in frame from the first base. Trimming accounts for 1 base at V and 5 bases at J, while the number of junction bases matched to no gene is 0. The germline V gene provides CDR1 SGDLS and CDR2 YYNGEE. The library was generated by the immunoSEQ multiplex PCR assay. The table comes from immuneACCESS by way of TCRdb, which keeps in-frame sequences with V and J called. Part of the clones is missing from these tables; in studies checked, under half for an unresolved V gene and the rest for unknown reasons. The sample data list approximately 5,300 clones, and approximately 84% of these were observed just once. 2.5% to 3% of the sample lies in the top ten.

The receptor was isolated from an adult with diffuse large B cell lymphoma. The chain is encoded by TRBV9 joined to TRBJ1-5, and 7 junctional nucleotides match TRBD1. Sequencing was carried out using tumor tissue. The CDR3 here reads CASSVQGDQPQHF. The nucleotides read TGTGCCAGCAGCGTACAGGGGGATCAGCCCCAGCATTTT.